This T cell receptor (beta chain) was found in a study of T cell responses to AZD1222 COVID-19 vaccine. General study results and limits: Increases in Spike-specific TCR breadth and depth were seen after two AZD1222 doses. Donors were largely white British and mainly female; clonal diversity was possibly underestimated. Baseline serology detected seropositivity in only five to seven AZD1222 recipients.

Generated by immunoSEQ multiplex PCR, the TCRdb table keeps only in-frame clones and is missing some. The repertoire includes fewer than 120,000 clones, about 88% of them detected once, and around 1.6% sits in the top ten. As to this clone: The antigen is unknown.

The germline V gene has CDR1 SNHLY and CDR2 FYNNEI. The CDR3 extends over 13 amino acids. V lost 6 bases to trimming and J lost 11 bases, with 19 bases between them. This chain joins TRBV2 and TRBJ1-1; TRBD1 is a possible D gene (6 bases). The sequence derives from an adult in good health. Specimen: peripheral blood, collected on day 0 of AZD1222 vaccination. The chain's CDR3 is CASSIQGGQRAFF. CDR3 DNA: TGTGCCAGCAGCATACAGGGCGGACAAAGGGCTTTCTTT.